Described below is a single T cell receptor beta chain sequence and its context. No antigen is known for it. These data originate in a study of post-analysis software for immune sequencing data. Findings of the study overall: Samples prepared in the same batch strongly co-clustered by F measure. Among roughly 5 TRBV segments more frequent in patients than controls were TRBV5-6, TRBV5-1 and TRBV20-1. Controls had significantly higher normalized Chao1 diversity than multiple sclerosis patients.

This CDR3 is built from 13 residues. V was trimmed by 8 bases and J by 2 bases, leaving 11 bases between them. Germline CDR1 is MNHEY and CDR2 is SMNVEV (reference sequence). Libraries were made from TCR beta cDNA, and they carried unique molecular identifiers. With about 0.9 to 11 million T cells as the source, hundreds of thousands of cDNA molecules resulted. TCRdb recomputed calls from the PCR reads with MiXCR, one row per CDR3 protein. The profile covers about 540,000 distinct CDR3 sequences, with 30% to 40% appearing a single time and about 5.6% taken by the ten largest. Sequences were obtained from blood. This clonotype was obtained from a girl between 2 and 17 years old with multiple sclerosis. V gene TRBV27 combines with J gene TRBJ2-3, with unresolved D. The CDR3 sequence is CASGDAATDTQYF. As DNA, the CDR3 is TGTGCCAGCGGTGACGCAGCCACAGATACGCAGTATTTT.